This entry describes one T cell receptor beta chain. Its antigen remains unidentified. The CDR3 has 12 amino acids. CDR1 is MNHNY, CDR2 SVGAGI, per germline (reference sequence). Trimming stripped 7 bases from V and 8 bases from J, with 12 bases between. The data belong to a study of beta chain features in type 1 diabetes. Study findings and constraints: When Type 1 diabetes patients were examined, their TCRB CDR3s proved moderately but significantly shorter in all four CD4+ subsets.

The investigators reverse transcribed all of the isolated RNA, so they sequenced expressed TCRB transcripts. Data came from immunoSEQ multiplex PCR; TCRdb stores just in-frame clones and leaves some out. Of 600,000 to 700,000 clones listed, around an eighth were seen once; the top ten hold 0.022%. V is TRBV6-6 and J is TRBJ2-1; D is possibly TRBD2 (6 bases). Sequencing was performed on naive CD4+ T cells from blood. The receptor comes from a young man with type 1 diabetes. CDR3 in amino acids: CASKTSRDEQFF. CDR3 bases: TGTGCCAGCAAAACTAGCAGGGATGAGCAGTTCTTC.